This is a list of T cell receptor beta chains from one sample in a study of cytomegalovirus exposure and HLA in healthy donors. Assay used: immunoSEQ multiplex PCR; TCRdb lists only in-frame clones, some missing. Of 120,000 or so clones listed, 81% are singletons. Input material: PBMCs. The receptors come from a woman in her forties in good health and CMV-seronegative. CDR3s leave out the opening cysteine and the closing phenylalanine or tryptophan. Each record gives: J gene, V gene, CDR3 protein.

J: TRBJ2-5; V: TRBV2; CDR3: ASSETSAGQETQY
J: TRBJ2-1; V: TRBV11-1; CDR3: ASSLVGGRANEQF
J: TRBJ1-2; V: TRBV7-9; CDR3: ASSLELQGLYYGYT
J: TRBJ1-2; V: TRBV4-1; CDR3: ASSQEEAGGVYGYT
J: TRBJ2-7; V: TRBV7-8; CDR3: ASSPGMWDSYEQY
J: TRBJ2-1; V: TRBV5-4; CDR3: ASSLQRGELNEQF
J: TRBJ2-3; V: TRBV28; CDR3: ASSPGGPLRLTDTQY
J: TRBJ2-6; V: TRBV4-1; CDR3: ASSLGTANSGANVLT
J: TRBJ1-2; V: TRBV6-1; CDR3: ASTRDTADYGYT
J: TRBJ1-1; V: TRBV19; CDR3: ASSVRGENTEAF
J: TRBJ2-7; V: TRBV25-1; CDR3: ASIVPGKYHEQY
J: TRBJ2-3; V: TRBV13; CDR3: ASSSGLAGTDTQY
J: TRBJ2-5; V: TRBV2; CDR3: ASDSRQGAGETQY
J: TRBJ2-6; V: TRBV4-3; CDR3: ASSPQTGGSGANVLT
J: TRBJ1-4; V: TRBV14; CDR3: ASSQVGGRRYENEKLF
J: TRBJ2-7; V: TRBV11-2; CDR3: ASSLGSGRSYEQY
J: TRBJ1-2; V: TRBV6-5; CDR3: ASTSLLRGRRGYT
J: TRBJ2-7; V: TRBV11-3; CDR3: ASSPGTSVMGEQY
J: TRBJ1-1; V: TRBV5-4; CDR3: ASSKQGKSTEAF